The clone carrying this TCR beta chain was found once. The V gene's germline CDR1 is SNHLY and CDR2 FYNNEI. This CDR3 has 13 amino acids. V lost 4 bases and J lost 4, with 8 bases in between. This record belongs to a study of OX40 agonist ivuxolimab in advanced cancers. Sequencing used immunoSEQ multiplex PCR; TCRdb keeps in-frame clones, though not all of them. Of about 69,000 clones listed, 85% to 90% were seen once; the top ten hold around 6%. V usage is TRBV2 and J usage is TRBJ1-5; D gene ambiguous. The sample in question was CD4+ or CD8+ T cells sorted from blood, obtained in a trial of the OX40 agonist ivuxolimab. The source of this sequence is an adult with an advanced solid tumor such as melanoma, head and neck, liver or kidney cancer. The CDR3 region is CASSAGLNQPQHF. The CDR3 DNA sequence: TGTGCCAGCAGTGCGGGGTTAAATCAGCCCCAGCATTTT.